These T cell receptor beta chains were read from a single sample in a study of T-cell memory formation after mild COVID-19. TCRdb passed the 5' RACE reads through MiXCR, listing each CDR3 protein once. The sample holds about 210,000 distinct CDR3 sequences; 8% to 11% are singletons and the top ten take roughly 3%. Sequencing input: PBMCs or a T cell subset sorted from them (not recorded which). The receptors come from a man in his late teens or twenties who had mild COVID-19 (a few samples of this study predate the infection). Cell type and time point are not known. CDR3s include the opening cysteine and the closing phenylalanine or tryptophan. The D gene is left open where the match is weak. Clone size is stated in some rows and not others, as once, few, many or a class when expanded.

clone_size,d_call,j_call,v_call,cdr3_aa,cdr3_nt
few,NA,TRBJ2-7,TRBV18,CASSPGGTTYEQYF,TGTGCCAGCTCACCAGGGGGAACCACCTACGAGCAGTACTTC
NA,NA,TRBJ2-1,TRBV14,CASSVAGFQFF,TGTGCCAGCAGTGTTGCGGGCTTTCAGTTCTTC
few,NA,TRBJ2-3,TRBV20-1,CSVRVDLAPDTQYF,TGCAGTGTCAGAGTGGACCTAGCGCCCGATACGCAGTATTTT
few,NA,TRBJ2-7,TRBV7-8,CASSLFRSSGVQYF,TGTGCCAGCAGCTTATTTAGGTCATCTGGGGTGCAGTACTTC
NA,NA,TRBJ1-2,TRBV5-1,CASSTTGLSQRLSGYTF,TGCGCCAGCAGCACGACCGGTTTGTCACAGCGACTCAGTGGCTACACCTTC
NA,NA,TRBJ1-6,TRBV7-2,CASSLGQTNSPLHF,TGTGCCAGCAGCTTAGGACAGACTAATTCACCCCTCCACTTT
many,NA,TRBJ2-3,TRBV20-1,CSARDFQGRQKGQYF,TGCAGTGCTAGAGATTTTCAGGGTAGACAGAAGGGGCAGTATTTT
many,NA,TRBJ2-5,TRBV4-3,CASSHRGSNRETQYF,TGCGCCAGCAGCCATCGGGGCAGCAACCGGGAGACCCAGTACTTC
NA,NA,TRBJ1-6,TRBV7-3,CASSSGTANSPLHF,TGTGCCAGCAGCTCCGGGACGGCTAATTCACCCCTCCACTTT
few,TRBD1,TRBJ2-1,TRBV3-1,CASSQEGPPRTGKDNEQFF,TGTGCCAGCAGCCAAGAAGGTCCTCCCCGGACAGGGAAGGATAATGAGCAGTTCTTC
few,NA,TRBJ1-2,TRBV30,CACGPKLGYTF,TGTGCCTGCGGGCCCAAGCTTGGCTACACCTTC
NA,NA,TRBJ1-2,TRBV19,CASSSYEAYGYTF,TGTGCCAGTAGTAGTTATGAGGCCTATGGCTACACCTTC
NA,TRBD1,TRBJ1-6,TRBV2,CASLRGQGDSPLHF,TGTGCCAGCCTCCGAGGACAGGGGGATTCACCCCTCCACTTT
few,NA,TRBJ2-7,TRBV7-3,CASSTGPVAYEQYF,TGTGCCAGCAGCACAGGACCAGTGGCCTACGAGCAGTACTTC
NA,TRBD1,TRBJ1-1,TRBV25-1,CASSDLGQGTEAFF,TGTGCCAGCAGTGACCTGGGACAGGGTACTGAAGCTTTCTTT
NA,TRBD2,TRBJ2-7,TRBV6-6,CATAGPGGSGQYF,TGTGCCACCGCGGGCCCGGGAGGGTCGGGGCAGTACTTC
NA,NA,TRBJ2-3,TRBV28,CASSPASSELYTDTQYF,TGTGCCAGCAGTCCCGCGTCTAGCGAATTATACACAGATACGCAGTATTTT
NA,NA,TRBJ2-3,TRBV5-1,CASSLLRGSTDTQYF,TGCGCCAGCAGCCTACTTAGGGGCTCCACAGATACGCAGTATTTT
few,NA,TRBJ2-3,TRBV3-1,CASSQGGPTQYF,TGTGCCAGCAGCCAAGGGGGGCCCACGCAGTATTTT
NA,TRBD1,TRBJ1-5,TRBV6-2/TRBV6-3,CASSRTGWGHQPQHF,TGTGCCAGCAGCAGGACAGGGTGGGGGCATCAGCCCCAGCATTTT
NA,TRBD1,TRBJ1-5,TRBV6-5,CASSYAGGQGQPQHF,TGTGCCAGCAGTTACGCTGGGGGACAGGGGCAGCCCCAGCATTTT
many,NA,TRBJ2-7,TRBV7-8,CASSLGVADTNEQYF,TGTGCCAGCAGCTTAGGCGTCGCCGACACCAACGAGCAGTACTTC
NA,TRBD1,TRBJ1-2,TRBV7-2,CASSLMDRFNTF,TGTGCCAGCAGCTTAATGGACAGGTTCAACACCTTC
NA,NA,TRBJ2-2,TRBV5-1,CASRLDSNTGELFF,TGCGCCAGTCGACTCGACAGCAACACCGGGGAGCTGTTTTTT
NA,NA,TRBJ2-7,TRBV6-2/TRBV6-3,CASSVDSHYEQYF,TGTGCCAGCAGTGTCGACAGCCACTACGAGCAGTACTTC
NA,NA,TRBJ1-6,TRBV5-4,CASSGPSELYNSPLHF,TGTGCCAGCAGCGGACCCTCGGAGCTCTATAATTCACCCCTCCACTTT
NA,NA,TRBJ2-7,TRBV20-1,CSASKAGAREQYF,TGCAGTGCTAGTAAGGCAGGGGCGAGGGAGCAGTACTTC
few,TRBD2,TRBJ2-1,TRBV7-2,CASSLGRIAGGRVDEQFF,TGTGCCAGCAGCTTAGGAAGAATAGCGGGGGGACGAGTAGATGAGCAGTTCTTC
few,NA,TRBJ2-3,TRBV27,CASTGTSTDTQYF,TGTGCCAGCACCGGGACGAGCACAGATACGCAGTATTTT
NA,NA,TRBJ1-4,TRBV7-9,CASSLVSGPNEKLFF,TGTGCCAGCAGCTTAGTCTCCGGGCCAAATGAAAAACTGTTTTTT
many,TRBD1,TRBJ1-1,TRBV5-1,CASSAGTGNTEAFF,TGCGCCAGCAGCGCCGGGACAGGGAACACTGAAGCTTTCTTT
few,TRBD1,TRBJ1-2,TRBV5-5,CASSRGQGDGYTF,TGTGCCAGCAGTCGGGGACAGGGAGATGGCTACACCTTC
NA,TRBD1,TRBJ1-2,TRBV12-3/TRBV12-4,CASSSLGQAKGYTF,TGTGCCAGCAGTTCCCTGGGACAGGCGAAAGGCTACACCTTC
NA,NA,TRBJ2-3,TRBV9,CASSVAGDADTQYF,TGTGCCAGCAGCGTAGCAGGGGACGCAGATACGCAGTATTTT
many,NA,TRBJ2-1,TRBV28,CASSPTAQVYNEQFF,TGTGCCAGCAGTCCAACAGCCCAGGTTTACAATGAGCAGTTCTTC
once,NA,TRBJ2-1,TRBV9,CASSFAVGAGNEQFF,TGTGCCAGCAGCTTCGCCGTGGGGGCGGGCAATGAGCAGTTCTTC
many,NA,TRBJ2-1,TRBV3-1,CASSPRYNEQFF,TGTGCCAGCAGCCCGCGCTACAATGAGCAGTTCTTC
few,TRBD1,TRBJ1-2,TRBV7-2,CASSWDRGNYGYTF,TGTGCCAGCAGCTGGGACAGGGGCAATTATGGCTACACCTTC
few,NA,TRBJ1-1,TRBV7-9,CASSLYMGRGWTEAFF,TGTGCCAGCAGCTTATACATGGGCAGGGGTTGGACTGAAGCTTTCTTT
NA,TRBD2,TRBJ2-3,TRBV7-3,CASSLTSSGVDTQYF,TGTGCCAGCAGCTTAACGTCGAGCGGGGTTGATACGCAGTATTTT
few,NA,TRBJ2-1,TRBV20-1,CSARGSVGFSSYNEQFF,TGCAGTGCTAGAGGTTCGGTAGGGTTTAGCTCCTACAATGAGCAGTTCTTC
NA,NA,TRBJ1-2,TRBV6-1,CASSDGLGGYNTF,TGTGCCAGCAGTGACGGCCTTGGGGGCTACAACACCTTC
many,TRBD1,TRBJ2-7,TRBV7-2,CASRGTAVSEQYF,TGTGCCAGCAGGGGGACAGCCGTTTCCGAGCAGTACTTC
NA,TRBD1,TRBJ1-4,TRBV7-9,CASSFGQVREKLFF,TGTGCCAGCAGCTTCGGACAGGTCCGGGAAAAACTGTTTTTT
NA,NA,TRBJ2-2,TRBV12-3/TRBV12-4,CASSLLQIGELFF,TGTGCCAGCAGTTTACTTCAGATCGGGGAGCTGTTTTTT
NA,NA,TRBJ1-2,TRBV6-5,CASSYPDGGGYGYTF,TGTGCCAGCAGTTACCCCGATGGGGGGGGCTATGGCTACACCTTC